The rows below give T cell receptor beta chains drawn from one sample of a study of T-cell memory formation after mild COVID-19. TCRdb reprocessed the 5' RACE reads via MiXCR and lists one record per CDR3 protein. The sample lists about 560,000 distinct CDR3 sequences, roughly 21% occurring once. Material for sequencing was PBMCs or a T cell subset sorted from them (not recorded which). All receptors come from an adult woman who had mild COVID-19 (a few samples of this study predate the infection). Cell type and time point are not known. The CDR3 runs from the conserved cysteine through the conserved F or W. The D gene is left open where the match is weak. Clone size is not always given. Where it is, it says once, few, many or a class for expanded clones.

d_gene: .
j_gene: TRBJ2-1
v_gene: TRBV20-1
abundance: .
CDR3nt: TGCAGTGCTATCCTCCGGGGAGTCTACAATGAGCAGTTCTTC
CDR3aa: CSAILRGVYNEQFF

d_gene: .
j_gene: TRBJ1-6
v_gene: TRBV24-1
abundance: few
CDR3nt: TGTGCCACCAGTGATAACGAGCAAACTTATAATTCACCCCTCCACTTT
CDR3aa: CATSDNEQTYNSPLHF

d_gene: .
j_gene: TRBJ2-1
v_gene: TRBV4-3
abundance: few
CDR3nt: TGCGCCAGCAGCCACTTCTCAGGGGGGGATGAGCAGTTCTTC
CDR3aa: CASSHFSGGDEQFF

d_gene: TRBD2
j_gene: TRBJ2-1
v_gene: TRBV29-1
abundance: .
CDR3nt: TGCAGCATTTCAGCCATGACCAGCACTAGCGGGAAATTTAATGAGCAGTTCTTC
CDR3aa: CSISAMTSTSGKFNEQFF

d_gene: TRBD1
j_gene: TRBJ1-1
v_gene: TRBV15
abundance: .
CDR3nt: TGTGCCACCAGCAGAGGGGAGGGACAGGGAGCTTTCTTT
CDR3aa: CATSRGEGQGAFF

d_gene: TRBD2
j_gene: TRBJ2-3
v_gene: TRBV11-3
abundance: .
CDR3nt: TGTGCCAGCAGCTCCAGACTAGCGGGGATCACAGATACGCAGTATTTT
CDR3aa: CASSSRLAGITDTQYF

d_gene: TRBD2
j_gene: TRBJ2-5
v_gene: TRBV28
abundance: few
CDR3nt: TGTGCCAGCAGTAATACCGGGACTAGCGAAGAGACCCAGTACTTC
CDR3aa: CASSNTGTSEETQYF

d_gene: TRBD1
j_gene: TRBJ1-1
v_gene: TRBV5-1
abundance: .
CDR3nt: TGCGCCAGCGGATTGACAGGGGACACTGAAGCTTTCTTT
CDR3aa: CASGLTGDTEAFF

d_gene: TRBD1
j_gene: TRBJ1-4
v_gene: TRBV5-1
abundance: few
CDR3nt: TGCGCCAGCAGCGACAGACAGGGGGTTAATGAAAAACTGTTTTTT
CDR3aa: CASSDRQGVNEKLFF

d_gene: .
j_gene: TRBJ2-3
v_gene: TRBV24-1
abundance: .
CDR3nt: TGTGCCACCAGTGATTTCGGCGTAGGACCGAAGCACACAGATACGCAGTATTTT
CDR3aa: CATSDFGVGPKHTDTQYF

d_gene: TRBD1
j_gene: TRBJ2-3
v_gene: TRBV24-1
abundance: few
CDR3nt: TGTGCCACCAGTGCTCTCGCCGGGACAGACCTCACAGATACGCAGTATTTT
CDR3aa: CATSALAGTDLTDTQYF

d_gene: .
j_gene: TRBJ1-1
v_gene: TRBV29-1
abundance: .
CDR3nt: TGCAGCGTTGCCAGGGGCCGGGAAGCTTTCTTT
CDR3aa: CSVARGREAFF

d_gene: .
j_gene: TRBJ1-6
v_gene: TRBV12-3/TRBV12-4
abundance: .
CDR3nt: TGTGCCAGCACACCGGGAAGATCACCCCTCCACTTT
CDR3aa: CASTPGRSPLHF

d_gene: TRBD1
j_gene: TRBJ2-1
v_gene: TRBV29-1
abundance: few
CDR3nt: TGCAGCGCCACAGGAGACAGGGGCTACAATGAGCAGTTCTTC
CDR3aa: CSATGDRGYNEQFF

d_gene: TRBD1
j_gene: TRBJ2-5
v_gene: TRBV24-1
abundance: few
CDR3nt: TGTGCCACCAGTGACCCTGGACAGGGGGTAGAGACCCAGTACTTC
CDR3aa: CATSDPGQGVETQYF

d_gene: .
j_gene: TRBJ2-4
v_gene: TRBV19
abundance: .
CDR3nt: TGTGCCAGTAGTTTGGGACTGGGAAGCATTCAGTACTTC
CDR3aa: CASSLGLGSIQYF

d_gene: .
j_gene: TRBJ1-1
v_gene: TRBV12-3/TRBV12-4
abundance: .
CDR3nt: TGTGCCAGCAGTTTATGGGAGAGTGGTGAAGCTTTCTTT
CDR3aa: CASSLWESGEAFF

d_gene: .
j_gene: TRBJ1-2
v_gene: TRBV11-3
abundance: .
CDR3nt: TGTGCCAGCAGCTTAGGGGACACCTTCCTCGGAGGCTACACCTTC
CDR3aa: CASSLGDTFLGGYTF

d_gene: TRBD2
j_gene: TRBJ2-7
v_gene: TRBV7-9
abundance: few
CDR3nt: TGTGCCAGCAGCTTAGGGGCGGGGGGCTTCCCCTACGAGCAGTACTTC
CDR3aa: CASSLGAGGFPYEQYF

d_gene: .
j_gene: TRBJ1-2
v_gene: TRBV12-3/TRBV12-4
abundance: many
CDR3nt: TGTGCCAGCACCATGACAGCTAACTATGGCTACACCTTC
CDR3aa: CASTMTANYGYTF

d_gene: .
j_gene: TRBJ1-1
v_gene: TRBV4-1
abundance: .
CDR3nt: TGCGCCAGCAGAAGCGGGACACTTGAGGAGACTGAAGCTTTCTTT
CDR3aa: CASRSGTLEETEAFF

d_gene: .
j_gene: TRBJ1-2
v_gene: TRBV7-2
abundance: few
CDR3nt: TGTGCCAGCAGCTTACCTTTACAGGGTTCTGTCGGCTATGGCTACACCTTC
CDR3aa: CASSLPLQGSVGYGYTF

d_gene: .
j_gene: TRBJ1-2
v_gene: TRBV5-1
abundance: .
CDR3nt: TGCGCCAGTTCAAACAGCTGGCAAAACTATGGCTACACCTTC
CDR3aa: CASSNSWQNYGYTF

d_gene: TRBD1
j_gene: TRBJ2-7
v_gene: TRBV7-9
abundance: .
CDR3nt: TGTGCCAGCAGCTTAGGGCTCCGGACAGGGTTCTCCTACGAGCAGTACTTC
CDR3aa: CASSLGLRTGFSYEQYF

d_gene: TRBD2
j_gene: TRBJ2-7
v_gene: TRBV7-8
abundance: many
CDR3nt: TGTGCCAGCAGCCTCGGCGGGAGCGGCACCTACGAGCAGTACTTC
CDR3aa: CASSLGGSGTYEQYF

d_gene: TRBD2
j_gene: TRBJ2-2
v_gene: TRBV7-2
abundance: .
CDR3nt: TGTGCCAGCAGAGCCACTAGCGGAGGTAGAACCGGGGAGCTGTTTTTT
CDR3aa: CASRATSGGRTGELFF

d_gene: .
j_gene: TRBJ2-2
v_gene: TRBV20-1
abundance: .
CDR3nt: TGCAGTGCTGGCGGACGGACCACCGGGGAGCTGTTTTTT
CDR3aa: CSAGGRTTGELFF

d_gene: .
j_gene: TRBJ2-5
v_gene: TRBV20-1
abundance: .
CDR3nt: TGCAGTGCCCCGAACTTGGGTGGGGAGACCCAGTACTTC
CDR3aa: CSAPNLGGETQYF

d_gene: TRBD1
j_gene: TRBJ1-5
v_gene: TRBV12-3/TRBV12-4
abundance: .
CDR3nt: TGTGCCATACGGACAGGGGAAAGCAATCAGCCCCAGCATTTT
CDR3aa: CAIRTGESNQPQHF

d_gene: .
j_gene: TRBJ1-4
v_gene: TRBV5-6
abundance: many
CDR3nt: TGTGCCAGCAGCTACACAGGGTCTCGCGAAAAACTGTTTTTT
CDR3aa: CASSYTGSREKLFF

d_gene: .
j_gene: TRBJ1-5
v_gene: TRBV18
abundance: once
CDR3nt: TGTGCCAGCTCAGGGTACAATCAGCCCCAGCATTTT
CDR3aa: CASSGYNQPQHF

d_gene: .
j_gene: TRBJ2-5
v_gene: TRBV15
abundance: .
CDR3nt: TGTGCCACCAGCAGAGGGGGAACGGCCTCGGAGACCCAGTACTTC
CDR3aa: CATSRGGTASETQYF

d_gene: .
j_gene: TRBJ2-1
v_gene: TRBV7-2
abundance: .
CDR3nt: TGTGCCAGCAGCTTAGCCGGGATGGTTGTCCATGAGCAGTTCTTC
CDR3aa: CASSLAGMVVHEQFF

d_gene: .
j_gene: TRBJ1-4
v_gene: TRBV24-1
abundance: few
CDR3nt: TGTGCCACCAGTGATGGGGAGGATAATGAAAAACTGTTTTTT
CDR3aa: CATSDGEDNEKLFF

d_gene: .
j_gene: TRBJ2-1
v_gene: TRBV5-1
abundance: many
CDR3nt: TGCGCCAGCAGCCCGGGACACCTCGATGAGCAGTTCTTC
CDR3aa: CASSPGHLDEQFF